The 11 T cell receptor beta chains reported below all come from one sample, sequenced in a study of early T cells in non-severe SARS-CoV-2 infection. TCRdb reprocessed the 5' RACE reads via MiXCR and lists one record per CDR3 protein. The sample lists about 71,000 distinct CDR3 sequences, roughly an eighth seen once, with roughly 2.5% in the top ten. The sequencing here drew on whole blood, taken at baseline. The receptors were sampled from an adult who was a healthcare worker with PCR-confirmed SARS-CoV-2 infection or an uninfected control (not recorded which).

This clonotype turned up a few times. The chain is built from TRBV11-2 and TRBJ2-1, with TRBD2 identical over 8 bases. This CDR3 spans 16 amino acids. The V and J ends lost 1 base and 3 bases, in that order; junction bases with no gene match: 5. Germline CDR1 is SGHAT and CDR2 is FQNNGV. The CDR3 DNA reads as TGTGCCAGCAGCTTAGTAGCGGGGATTGGCTACAATGAGCAGTTCTTC. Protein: CASSLVAGIGYNEQFF.

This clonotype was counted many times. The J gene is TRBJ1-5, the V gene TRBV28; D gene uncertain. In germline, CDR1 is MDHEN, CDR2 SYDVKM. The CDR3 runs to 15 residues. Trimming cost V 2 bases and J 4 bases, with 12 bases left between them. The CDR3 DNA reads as TGTGCCAGCAGTTTACAAGGACGGGAGAATCAGCCCCAGCATTTT. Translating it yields CASSLQGRENQPQHF.

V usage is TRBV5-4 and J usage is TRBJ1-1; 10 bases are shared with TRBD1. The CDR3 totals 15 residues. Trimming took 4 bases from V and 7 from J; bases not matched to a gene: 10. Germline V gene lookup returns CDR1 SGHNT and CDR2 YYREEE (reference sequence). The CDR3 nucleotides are TGTGCCAGCAGCAGCCGGGGACAGGGGAGATATGAAGCTTTCTTT. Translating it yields CASSSRGQGRYEAFF.

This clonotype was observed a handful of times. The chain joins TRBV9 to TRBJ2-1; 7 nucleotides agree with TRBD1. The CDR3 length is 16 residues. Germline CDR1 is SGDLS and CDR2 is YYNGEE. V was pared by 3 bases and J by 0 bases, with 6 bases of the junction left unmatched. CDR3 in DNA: TGTGCCAGCAGCGGACGACAGGGACGCTCCTACAATGAGCAGTTCTTC. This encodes CASSGRQGRSYNEQFF.

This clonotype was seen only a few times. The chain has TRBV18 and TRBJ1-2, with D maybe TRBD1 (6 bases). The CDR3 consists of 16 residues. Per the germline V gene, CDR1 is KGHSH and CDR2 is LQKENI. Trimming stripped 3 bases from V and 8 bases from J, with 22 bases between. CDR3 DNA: TGTGCCAGCTCACCCTCCCTCACAGGGCCCGGCTGGGGCTACACCTTC. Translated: CASSPSLTGPGWGYTF. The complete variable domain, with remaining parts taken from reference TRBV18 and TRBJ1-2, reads NAGVMQNPRHLVRRRGQEARLRCSPMKGHSHVYWYRQLPEEGLKFMVYLQKENIIDESGMPKERFSAEFPKEGPSILRIQQVVRGDSAAYFCASSPSLTGPGWGYTFGSGTRLTVV.

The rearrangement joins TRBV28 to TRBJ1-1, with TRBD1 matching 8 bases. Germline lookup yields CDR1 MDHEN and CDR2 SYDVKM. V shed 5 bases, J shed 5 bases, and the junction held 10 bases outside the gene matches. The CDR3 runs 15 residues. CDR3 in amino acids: CASSTRTGYSTEAFF. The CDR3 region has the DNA TGTGCCAGCAGTACCAGGACAGGGTATTCGACTGAAGCTTTCTTT.

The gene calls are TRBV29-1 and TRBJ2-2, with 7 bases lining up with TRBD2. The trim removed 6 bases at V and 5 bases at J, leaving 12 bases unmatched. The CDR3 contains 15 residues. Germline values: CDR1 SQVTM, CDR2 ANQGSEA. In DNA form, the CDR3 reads TGCAGCGTCCCCGGGAGCGGGGCTTCAACCGGGGAGCTGTTTTTT. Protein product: CSVPGSGASTGELFF.

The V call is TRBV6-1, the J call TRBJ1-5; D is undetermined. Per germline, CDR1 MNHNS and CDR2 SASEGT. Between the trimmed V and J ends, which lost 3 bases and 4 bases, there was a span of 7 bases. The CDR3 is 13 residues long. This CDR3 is CASSDWRNQPQHF. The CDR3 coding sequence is TGTGCCAGCAGTGATTGGAGGAATCAGCCCCAGCATTTT.

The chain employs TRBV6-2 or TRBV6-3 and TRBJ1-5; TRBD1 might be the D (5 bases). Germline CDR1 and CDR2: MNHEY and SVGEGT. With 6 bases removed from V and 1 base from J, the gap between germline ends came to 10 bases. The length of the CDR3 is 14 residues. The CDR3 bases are TGTGCCAGCAGCAGGGAATCGAGCAATCAGCCCCAGCATTTT. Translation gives CASSRESSNQPQHF.

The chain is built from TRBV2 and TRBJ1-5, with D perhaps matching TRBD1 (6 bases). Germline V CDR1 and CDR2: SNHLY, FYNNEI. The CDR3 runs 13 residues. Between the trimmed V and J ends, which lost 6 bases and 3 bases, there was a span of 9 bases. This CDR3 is CASSRTDNQPQHF. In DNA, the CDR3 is TGTGCCAGCAGCCGGACAGACAATCAGCCCCAGCATTTT.

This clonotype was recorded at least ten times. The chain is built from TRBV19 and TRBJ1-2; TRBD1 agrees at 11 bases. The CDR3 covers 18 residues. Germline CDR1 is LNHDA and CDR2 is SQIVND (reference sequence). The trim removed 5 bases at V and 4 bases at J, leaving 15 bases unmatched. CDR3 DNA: TGTGCCAGTAGTCCACCGGGGACAGGGGGAAAAGGCCTCTATGGCTACACCTTC. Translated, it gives CASSPPGTGGKGLYGYTF. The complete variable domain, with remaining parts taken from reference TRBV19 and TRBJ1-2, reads DGGITQSPKYLFRKEGQNVTLSCEQNLNHDAMYWYRQDPGQGLRLIYYSQIVNDFQKGDIAEGYSVSREKKESFPLTVTSAQKNPTAFYLCASSPPGTGGKGLYGYTFGSGTRLTVV.